This TCR beta chain was recovered during a study of cytomegalovirus exposure and HLA in healthy donors. Trimming shortened V by 4 bases and J by 0 bases, and 7 bases separated the two germline ends. Per the germline V gene, CDR1 is SGHRS and CDR2 is YFSETQ. The CDR3 is 13 amino acids. Study-level findings and limits: For most TCR beta V segments, an earlier analysis put the productive rate at about 87% or about 30% of the time.

As for this clone: Its antigen remains unknown.

PCR was performed using 60 Vbeta and 13 Jbeta primers. Measured with immunoSEQ multiplex PCR; TCRdb has only the in-frame clones, and not every one. The sample yields approximately 140,000 clones, about four fifths seen once. The V gene is TRBV5-1, the J gene TRBJ1-1; D is unresolved. Sample: PBMCs. The sequence derives from a human donor in good health. CDR3 nucleotides: TGCGCCAGCAGCATTAAATTGAACACTGAAGCTTTCTTT. Its protein is CASSIKLNTEAFF.